This TCR beta chain is from a study of cytomegalovirus exposure and HLA in healthy donors. The PCR employed 60 Vbeta primers together with 13 Jbeta primers. Sequenced by immunoSEQ multiplex PCR; TCRdb stores in-frame clones only, minus some. The table records some 50,000 clones, around three quarters of them present only once. CDR3 length: 14 residues. Germline V CDR1 and CDR2: LGHNT, FRNRAP. Trimming cost V 3 bases and J 6 bases, with 11 bases left between them. V usage is TRBV12-5 and J usage is TRBJ2-2; D might be TRBD2 (6 bases). Specimen: PBMCs. The clonotype comes from a woman in her fifties or sixties in good health and CMV-seropositive. CDR3 protein: CASGFSLASGELFF. In DNA, the CDR3 is TGTGCTAGTGGTTTCAGCCTAGCGTCCGGGGAGCTGTTTTTT.